A single sample is the source of the 3 T cell receptor beta chains below, sequenced in a study of T cells in narcolepsy. Generated by immunoSEQ multiplex PCR, the TCRdb table keeps only in-frame clones and is missing some. The data hold fewer than 35,000 clones, with roughly 87% observed a single time. Sequencing was performed on CD45RA- memory CD4+ T cells from PBMCs. The origin of the receptors is a human donor with narcolepsy.

This chain joins TRBV6-6 and TRBJ1-4; 8 bases are a match to TRBD1. After removal of 2 bases from V and 8 bases from J, the junction contained 7 bases not matched to a gene. Germline CDR1 MNHNY, CDR2 SVGAGI (reference sequence). The CDR3 length is 15 residues. The CDR3 DNA reads TGTGCCAGCAGTTACCGCAGGGGGCCCCAGGAAAAACTGTTTTTT. Its translation: CASSYRRGPQEKLFF.

The V and J genes are TRBV6-5 and TRBJ1-6, with 8 bases identical to TRBD1. The V gene's germline CDR1 is MNHEY and CDR2 SVGAGI. The CDR3 is 16 residues long. V lost 0 bases to trimming and J lost 10 bases; unmatched junction nucleotides: 8. The CDR3 DNA follows: TGTGCCAGCAGTTACTCGACCCAGGGGGCGAGATCACCCCTCCACTTT. This codes for CASSYSTQGARSPLHF.

This chain uses TRBV12-5 with TRBJ2-7; D call uncertain. The CDR3 extends over 11 amino acids. Germline CDR1 LGHNT, CDR2 FRNRAP. Trimming stripped 7 bases from V and 6 bases from J, with 10 bases between. This CDR3 reads CASARSTEQYF. The CDR3 coding sequence is TGTGCTAGTGCTAGATCTACCGAGCAGTACTTC.